This T cell receptor beta chain was recorded in a study of blood T cells in healthy people across ages. This clonotype was seen many times. Primed by a sample-barcoded 5' primer and a J-beta primer mix, a second PCR proceeded for about 6 to 12 cycles. TCRdb analysed the 5' RACE reads with MiXCR anew, one entry per CDR3 protein. The sample yields some 930,000 distinct CDR3 sequences, roughly 28% seen once. In addition, the sample was reused for a study of T cells of mothers and their children.

Sequencing used blood. This TCR was recovered from a woman aged 40 to 50 in good health.

In DNA form, the CDR3 reads TGCGCCAGCAGCCAAGAAGGAAAACAGTTCTCCTACGAGCAGTACTTC. Translation gives CASSQEGKQFSYEQYF. The chain combines TRBV4-3 with TRBJ2-7, with D unclear. The CDR3 is made up of 16 amino acids. The V end was cut by 0 bases, the J end by 0 bases, with 12 bases between. Germline V gives CDR1 LGHNA, CDR2 YSLEER.